The rows below give T cell receptor beta chains drawn from one sample of a study of T cells in localized non-small cell lung cancer. Data came from immunoSEQ multiplex PCR; TCRdb stores just in-frame clones and leaves some out. The sample consists of about 21,000 clones, approximately 84% of them appearing once. The input for sequencing was peripheral blood, taken before any cancer treatment. The receptor set was obtained from a man aged 35 to 69 with stage I lung adenocarcinoma. CDR3s include the opening cysteine and the closing phenylalanine or tryptophan.

v_call	j_call	cdr3_length	cdr3_aa
TRBV30	TRBJ1-4	14	CAWSVQGSGEKLFF
TRBV9	TRBJ1-5	15	CASSATGNSNQPQHF
TRBV5-4	TRBJ1-2	14	CASSIQGRMGGYTF
TRBV7-3	TRBJ2-1	15	CASSSGAGAYNEQFF
TRBV27	TRBJ1-2	14	CASSLSNRGYGYTF
TRBV19	TRBJ2-6	14	CASGGVSGANVLTF
TRBV28	TRBJ2-1	16	CASSLSLGAGGNEQFF
TRBV7-9	TRBJ2-7	16	CASSLESGQRPYEQYF
TRBV11-2	TRBJ2-7	17	CASSFPLTGGVSYEQYF
TRBV6-5	TRBJ2-7	14	CASSPTGTGAEQYF
TRBV2	TRBJ1-1	14	CASSKGQGSTEAFF
TRBV2	TRBJ1-4	16	CASRRGTTPTNEKLFF
TRBV4-3	TRBJ2-2	16	CASSPLEDSNTGELFF
TRBV6-5	TRBJ2-2	14	CASFGVQNTGELFF
TRBV4-2	TRBJ2-7	19	CASSQGIGLAGPDGYEQYF
TRBV29-1	TRBJ1-5	13	CSVATGAGQPQHF
TRBV4-2	TRBJ1-1	15	CASSQDGRGGTEAFF
TRBV19	TRBJ2-2	15	CASSRRQGATGELFF
TRBV7-2	TRBJ1-5	15	CASSLGGGINQPQHF
TRBV29-1	TRBJ1-2	13	CSVVAAANYGYTF
TRBV4-2	TRBJ2-3	17	CASSQAPASGSLDTQYF
TRBV5-6	TRBJ2-6	17	CASVEIKSQSRANVLTF
TRBV18	TRBJ2-7	14	CASSTTGGEVEQYF
TRBV6-1	TRBJ2-6	15	CASSEGGAGANVLTF
TRBV7-2	TRBJ2-5	13	CASSRQFQETQYF
TRBV28	TRBJ2-3	11	CASKERDTQYF
TRBV28	TRBJ1-2	14	CASSLQVGGYGYTF
TRBV7-2	TRBJ1-5	14	CASSLRDTGQPQHF
TRBV5-8	TRBJ1-3	14	CASSLRREGNTIYF
TRBV7-6	TRBJ1-1	17	CASSLGGGGYQNTEAFF
TRBV7-2	TRBJ2-7	14	CASSPGQSAGEQYF
TRBV10-3	TRBJ2-5	12	CAISGQQETQYF
TRBV5-1	TRBJ1-3	13	CASSLAPGNTIYF
TRBV30	TRBJ1-2	12	CASSGGGYGYTF
TRBV2	TRBJ2-7	12	CANSEGTYEQYF
TRBV7-3	TRBJ2-2	17	CASSSTGTPPNTGELFF
TRBV18	TRBJ2-7	13	CASSLETDYEQYF
TRBV28	TRBJ1-1	14	CASSIVEMGTEAFF
TRBV27	TRBJ1-4	17	CASSLGGGGSIYGKLFF
TRBV10-3	TRBJ1-6	15	CASTGGRSYNSPLHF
TRBV7-9	TRBJ2-7	14	CASSFAGLTYEQYF
TRBV28	TRBJ2-1	14	CASSLYSFEYEQFF
TRBV28	TRBJ2-2	15	CASSQPLGNTGELFF
TRBV9	TRBJ2-2	15	CASSRASGGAGELFF
TRBV7-2	TRBJ2-3	15	CASSLEPESTDTQYF
TRBV15	TRBJ1-5	17	CATSREGTGISNQPQHF
TRBV4-1	TRBJ2-2	15	CASSPGLAGAGELFF
TRBV4-1	TRBJ2-3	16	CASSLGLASSTDTQYF
TRBV4-1	TRBJ2-1	12	CASSQSTNEQFF
TRBV5-5	TRBJ2-5	15	CASSPGTAYQETQYF
TRBV4-3	TRBJ1-1	18	CASSQVYLQIGRNTEAFF
TRBV6-5	TRBJ2-7	13	CASTRTGGYEQYF
TRBV9	TRBJ1-3	14	CASSGGTAGNTIYF
TRBV5-1	TRBJ1-2	14	CASSLGAENYGYTF
TRBV7-8	TRBJ1-1	13	CASSFSGHTEAFF
TRBV9	TRBJ1-2	16	CASSVGGQGSHYGYTF
TRBV7-6	TRBJ2-1	11	CASGSGYEQFF
TRBV7-2	TRBJ1-1	13	CASSLVQNTEAFF
TRBV7-2	TRBJ1-2	14	CASSLGGAGYGYTF